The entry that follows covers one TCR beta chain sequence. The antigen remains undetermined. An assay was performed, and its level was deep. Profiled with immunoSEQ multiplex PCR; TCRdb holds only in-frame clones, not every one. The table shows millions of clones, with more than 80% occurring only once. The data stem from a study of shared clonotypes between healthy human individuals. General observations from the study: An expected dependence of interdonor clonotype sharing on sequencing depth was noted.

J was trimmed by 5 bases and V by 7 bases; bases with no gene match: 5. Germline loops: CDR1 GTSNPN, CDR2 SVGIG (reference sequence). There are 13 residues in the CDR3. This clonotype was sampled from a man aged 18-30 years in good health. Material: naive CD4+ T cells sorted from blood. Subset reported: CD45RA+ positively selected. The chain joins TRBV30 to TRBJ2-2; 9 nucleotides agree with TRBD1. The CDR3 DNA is TGTGCCTCCGGACAGGGGAGAACCGGGGAGCTGTTTTTT. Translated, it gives CASGQGRTGELFF.